A selection of T cell receptor beta chains follows, all from one sample in a study of OX40 agonist ivuxolimab in advanced cancers. Generated by immunoSEQ multiplex PCR, the TCRdb table keeps only in-frame clones and is missing some. Of roughly 67,000 clones listed, about 84% are singletons. Sequencing was performed on CD4+ or CD8+ T cells sorted from blood, taken in a trial of the OX40 agonist ivuxolimab. These receptors were collected from an adult with an advanced solid tumor such as melanoma, head and neck, liver or kidney cancer. Each CDR3 is given with its conserved first and last residue. The D gene is left open where the match is weak. Size values are once, few and many counts, or a class for expanded clones, and some rows have none.

size	D	V	J	DNA	CDR3
-	-	TRBV7-9	TRBJ2-7	TGTGCCAGCAGCTTAGTCATCTCCTACGAGCAGTACTTC	CASSLVISYEQYF
-	-	TRBV4-2	TRBJ1-4	TGTGCCAGCAGCCAAGACCTTGGGAGATTTAATGAAAAACTGTTTTTT	CASSQDLGRFNEKLFF
-	-	TRBV7-3	TRBJ2-3	TGTGCCAGCGCCCACACATACACAGATACGCAGTATTTT	CASAHTYTDTQYF
-	-	TRBV7-2	TRBJ2-7	TGTGCCAGCAGCTTAGCTGCAGGGCCCTACGAGCAGTACTTC	CASSLAAGPYEQYF
-	-	TRBV6-1	TRBJ2-3	TGTGCCAGCAGTGGATTAGACATGGTCGCAGATACGCAGTATTTT	CASSGLDMVADTQYF
-	-	TRBV28	TRBJ2-1	TGTGCCAGCAGTGGTGGGGGTGCCAGCCAGTTCTTC	CASSGGGASQFF
-	-	TRBV20-1	TRBJ1-1	TGCAGTGCTAGGCCTGTCACTGAAGCTTTCTTT	CSARPVTEAFF
few	-	TRBV28	TRBJ1-5	TGTGCCAGCAGTTACCGTCAGCAGCCCCAGCATTTT	CASSYRQQPQHF
-	-	TRBV7-2	TRBJ1-2	TGTGCCAGCAGCCAAGACAGAAACTATGGCTACACCTTC	CASSQDRNYGYTF
-	-	TRBV29-1	TRBJ2-4	TGCAGCGTTGAAGCGTCTGACAGGGCCAAAAACATTCAGTACTTC	CSVEASDRAKNIQYF
-	-	TRBV7-2	TRBJ2-5	TGTGCCAGCAGCTTATTCGCGGGACAAGAGACCCAGTACTTC	CASSLFAGQETQYF
-	-	TRBV4-3	TRBJ1-2	TGCGCCAGCAGCCAGGATCGTCCGGGGAGTTATGGCTACACCTTC	CASSQDRPGSYGYTF
-	TRBD2	TRBV7-2	TRBJ2-1	TGTGCCAGCAGCTTATCAGCGGGAGTGTTGGGTGAGCAGTTCTTC	CASSLSAGVLGEQFF
-	-	TRBV4-3	TRBJ2-7	TGCGCCAGCGGGGTATGGAGGGGGCTTGAGCAGTACTTC	CASGVWRGLEQYF
-	-	TRBV18	TRBJ1-4	TGTGCCAGCTCACCCCCCAAGGGCGCAACTAATGAAAAACTGTTTTTT	CASSPPKGATNEKLFF
-	-	TRBV7-9	TRBJ2-3	TGTGCCAGCAGCATCTCTAGCACAGATACGCAGTATTTT	CASSISSTDTQYF
-	-	TRBV19	TRBJ2-1	TGTGCCAGTAGTATCGGAAGCTCCTACAATGAGCAGTTCTTC	CASSIGSSYNEQFF
-	TRBD1	TRBV7-2	TRBJ1-1	TGTGCCAGCAGCTTAACGACAGGGGGCACTGAAGCTTTCTTT	CASSLTTGGTEAFF
-	-	TRBV28	TRBJ2-5	TGTGCCAGCAGTTCCCAGGGTGGAGAGACCCAGTACTTC	CASSSQGGETQYF
few	-	TRBV7-3	TRBJ2-1	TGTGCCAGCAGCCGAAGGGGAGGAAAGCAGTTCTTC	CASSRRGGKQFF
once	-	TRBV7-9	TRBJ1-6	TGTGCCAGCAGCTTAGATATAGGACCGTATAATTCACCCCTCCACTTT	CASSLDIGPYNSPLHF
-	-	TRBV7-9	TRBJ1-4	TGTGCCAGCAGCCCGACAGTTCAGGGTGAAAAACTGTTTTTT	CASSPTVQGEKLFF
-	-	TRBV6-5	TRBJ1-6	TGTGCCAGCAGCCTTGAGCAGGAACGGCCCCTCCACTTT	CASSLEQERPLHF
-	TRBD1	TRBV7-9	TRBJ2-1	TGTGCCAGCAGCAGGGACAGGGATGAGCAGTTCTTC	CASSRDRDEQFF
-	TRBD1	TRBV5-1	TRBJ1-1	TGCGCCAGCAGCTATCGACAGGGGGGGGTCCCTGAAGCTTTCTTT	CASSYRQGGVPEAFF
-	TRBD1	TRBV5-1	TRBJ2-1	TGCGCCAGCAGCTTGGACGGACAGGGGCCTTACGATGAGCAGTTCTTC	CASSLDGQGPYDEQFF
-	TRBD1	TRBV11-3	TRBJ2-1	TGTGCCAGCAGCTTTAACAGGGGATCCTACAATGAGCAGTTCTTC	CASSFNRGSYNEQFF
-	-	TRBV15	TRBJ1-4	TGTGCCACCAGCAGAGGGACAGCTTCTGTTGAAAAACTGTTTTTT	CATSRGTASVEKLFF
once	-	TRBV6-1	TRBJ1-6	TGTGCCAGCAGTGAAGGTCCCGACCGGCATAATTCACCCCTCCACTTT	CASSEGPDRHNSPLHF
-	-	TRBV5-4	TRBJ1-2	TGTGCCAGCAGCCCTGACGGTAACTATGGCTACACCTTC	CASSPDGNYGYTF
-	TRBD1	TRBV7-3	TRBJ1-1	TGTGCCAGCAGCTTAGCCGGGACAGGGGACACTGAAGCTTTCTTT	CASSLAGTGDTEAFF
-	TRBD1	TRBV29-1	TRBJ2-1	TGCAGCGTTGCTACAGGGGTCTTAGACAATGAGCAGTTCTTC	CSVATGVLDNEQFF
-	-	TRBV28	TRBJ2-7	TGTGCCAGCAGTCGTCGTAAGGGCGCCTACGAGCAGTACTTC	CASSRRKGAYEQYF
-	-	TRBV29-1	TRBJ2-1	TGCAGCGTTGACGGGGAGCAGGTACGGTACAATGAGCAGTTCTTC	CSVDGEQVRYNEQFF
-	TRBD2	TRBV7-3	TRBJ2-1	TGTGCCAGCAGCTTAGGGGGAGCGGGAGGGTACAATGAGCAGTTCTTC	CASSLGGAGGYNEQFF
-	-	TRBV2	TRBJ2-3	TGTGCCAGCAGTGAAAGTGGCCTCCGGAGCACAGATACGCAGTATTTT	CASSESGLRSTDTQYF
-	TRBD1	TRBV29-1	TRBJ2-1	TGCAGCGTTAACGACAGGGGGTCCCGTGGCTACAATGAGCAGTTCTTC	CSVNDRGSRGYNEQFF
once	TRBD1	TRBV6-6	TRBJ2-5	TGTGCCAGCAGAGGACAGGGGGGAAGGGAGACCCAGTACTTC	CASRGQGGRETQYF